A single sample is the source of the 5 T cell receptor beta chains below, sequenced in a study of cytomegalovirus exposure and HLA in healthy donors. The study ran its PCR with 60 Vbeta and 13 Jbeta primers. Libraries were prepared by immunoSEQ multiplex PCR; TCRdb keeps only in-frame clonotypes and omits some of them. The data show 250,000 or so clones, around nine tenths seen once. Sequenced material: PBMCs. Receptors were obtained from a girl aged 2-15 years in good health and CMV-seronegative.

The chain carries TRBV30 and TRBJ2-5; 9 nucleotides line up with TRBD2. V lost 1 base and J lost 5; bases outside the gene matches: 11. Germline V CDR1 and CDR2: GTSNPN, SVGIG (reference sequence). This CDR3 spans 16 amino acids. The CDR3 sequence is CAWSGGLAGKRETQYF. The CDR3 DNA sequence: TGTGCCTGGAGTGGGGGGCTAGCGGGAAAGCGGGAGACCCAGTACTTC.

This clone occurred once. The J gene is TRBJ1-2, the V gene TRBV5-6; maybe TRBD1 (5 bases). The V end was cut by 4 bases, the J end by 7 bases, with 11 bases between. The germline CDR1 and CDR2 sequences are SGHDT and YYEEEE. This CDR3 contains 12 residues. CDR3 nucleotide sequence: TGTGCCAGCAGCCCCCGGACACGTGGCTACACCTTC. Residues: CASSPRTRGYTF. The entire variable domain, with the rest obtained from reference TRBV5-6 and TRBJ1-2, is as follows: DAGVTQSPTHLIKTRGQQVTLRCSPKSGHDTVSWYQQALGQGPQFIFQYYEEEERQRGNFPDRFSGHQFPNYSSELNVNALLLGDSALYLCASSPRTRGYTFGSGTRLTVV.

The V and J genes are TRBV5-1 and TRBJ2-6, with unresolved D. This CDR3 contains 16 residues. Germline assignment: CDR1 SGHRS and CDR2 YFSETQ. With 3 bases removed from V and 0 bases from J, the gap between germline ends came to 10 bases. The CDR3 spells CASSYAGSSGANVLTF. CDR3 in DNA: TGCGCCAGCAGCTATGCAGGATCCTCTGGGGCCAACGTCCTGACTTTC.

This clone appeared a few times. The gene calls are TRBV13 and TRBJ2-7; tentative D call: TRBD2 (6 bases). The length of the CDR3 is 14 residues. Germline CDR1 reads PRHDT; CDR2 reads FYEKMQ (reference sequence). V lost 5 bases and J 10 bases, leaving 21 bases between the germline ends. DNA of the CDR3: TGTGCCAGCAGCCCCCAGGCCGGGACTCCAAATCAGTACTTC. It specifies CASSPQAGTPNQYF.

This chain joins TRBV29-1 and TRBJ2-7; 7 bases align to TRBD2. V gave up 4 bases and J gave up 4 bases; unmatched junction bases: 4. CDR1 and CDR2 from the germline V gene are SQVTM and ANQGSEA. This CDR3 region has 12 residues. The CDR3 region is CSVGGGRYEQYF. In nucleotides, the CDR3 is TGCAGCGTTGGGGGAGGGCGTTACGAGCAGTACTTC.